This T cell receptor beta chain stems from a study of technical replicates of blood from a few donors. Using immunoSEQ multiplex PCR, the repertoire was profiled, and TCRdb retains in-frame clones only, with some absent. The sample gives about 81,000 clones, approximately 97% of which show up once; around 0.2% is in the top ten. This clone has only one observation. The CDR3 totals 13 residues. V gave up 5 bases and J gave up 2 bases, with 10 bases separating them. Germline CDR1 is SGHRS and CDR2 is YFSETQ. The chain has TRBV5-1 and TRBJ1-1; a weak D match, TRBD1 (6 bases). The TCR originated in a human donor in good health. Source material: T cells isolated from PBMCs. This chain's CDR3 is CASSYRANTEAFF. The CDR3 region has the DNA TGCGCCAGCAGTTACAGGGCTAACACTGAAGCTTTCTTT.